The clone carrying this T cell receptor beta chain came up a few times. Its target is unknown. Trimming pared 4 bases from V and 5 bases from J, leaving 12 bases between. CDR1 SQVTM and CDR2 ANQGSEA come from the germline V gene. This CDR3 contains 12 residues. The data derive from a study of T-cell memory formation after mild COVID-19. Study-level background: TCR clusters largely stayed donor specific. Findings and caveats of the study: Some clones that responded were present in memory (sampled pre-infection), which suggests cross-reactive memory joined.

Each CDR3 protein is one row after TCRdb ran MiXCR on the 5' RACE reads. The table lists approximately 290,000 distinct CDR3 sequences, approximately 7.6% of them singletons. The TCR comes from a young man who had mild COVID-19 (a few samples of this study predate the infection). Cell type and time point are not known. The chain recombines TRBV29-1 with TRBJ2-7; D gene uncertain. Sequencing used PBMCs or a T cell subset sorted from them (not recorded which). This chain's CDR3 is CSVVVSANEQYF. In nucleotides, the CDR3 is TGCAGCGTTGTGGTCAGTGCCAACGAGCAGTACTTC.